This passage covers 31 T cell receptor beta chains from one sample sequenced in a study of OX40 agonist ivuxolimab in advanced cancers. Only in-frame clones appear in the TCRdb table, and some are missing; sequencing was by immunoSEQ multiplex PCR. The sample includes approximately 49,000 clones, roughly 85% of them seen just once. The input for sequencing was CD4+ or CD8+ T cells sorted from blood, taken in a trial of the OX40 agonist ivuxolimab. These receptors all come from an adult with an advanced solid tumor such as melanoma, head and neck, liver or kidney cancer.

The chain links TRBV27 to TRBJ2-7, with TRBD1 identical over 7 bases. The germline gives CDR1 MNHEY, CDR2 SMNVEV (reference sequence). The V gene end was trimmed by 6 bases and the J gene end by 7 bases; junction bases not matched to a gene: 6. The CDR3 length is 12 residues. CDR3: CASRYGTAEQYF. In DNA form, the CDR3 reads TGTGCCAGCAGGTACGGGACAGCTGAGCAGTACTTC.

The gene calls are TRBV19 and TRBJ1-1, with unresolved D. Trimming left V 3 bases short and J 2 bases short, with 10 bases between. This CDR3 spans 14 amino acids. The germline gives CDR1 LNHDA, CDR2 SQIVND (reference sequence). DNA of the CDR3: TGTGCCAGTAGTATTTGGTTGGACAACACTGAAGCTTTCTTT. Translated, it gives CASSIWLDNTEAFF.

This chain uses TRBV29-1 with TRBJ2-7; 9 nucleotides match TRBD1. Germline V lookup: CDR1 SQVTM, CDR2 ANQGSEA. J lost 5 bases, V lost 0 bases, and 5 bases had no gene match. CDR3 length: 14 residues. This CDR3 is CSVEDPDRGHEQYF. The CDR3 DNA sequence: TGCAGCGTTGAAGATCCGGACAGGGGCCACGAGCAGTACTTC.

The rearrangement links TRBV6-5 to TRBJ1-1, with 8 bases aligning to TRBD1. The CDR3 runs to 15 residues. J was trimmed by 4 bases and V by 7 bases; bases with no gene match: 11. Germline CDR1 MNHEY, CDR2 SVGAGI. The DNA of the CDR3 is TGTGCCAGCACCGGACAGGGCTGGGGTAGCACTGAAGCTTTCTTT. Protein product: CASTGQGWGSTEAFF.

The chain is built from TRBV7-9 and TRBJ2-1; D might be TRBD1 or TRBD2, each matching 5 bases. Trimming cost V 2 bases and J 9 bases, with 11 bases left between them. This CDR3 has 13 residues. In germline, CDR1 is SEHNR, CDR2 FQNEAQ (reference sequence). Here the CDR3 DNA reads TGTGCCAGCAGCTTAATCCACGGGACTGAGCAGTTCTTC. It translates to CASSLIHGTEQFF.

The CDR3 loop reads CASSNPQGIADNEQFF. CDR3 DNA sequence: TGTGCCAGCAGCAATCCACAGGGGATAGCGGACAATGAGCAGTTCTTC. The genes are TRBV7-3 and TRBJ2-1; D possibly corresponds to TRBD1 (7 bases). The V end was cut by 5 bases, the J end by 5 bases, with 19 bases between. This CDR3 contains 16 residues. Germline assignment: CDR1 SGHTA and CDR2 FQGTGA. Complete variable domain (other parts from reference TRBV7-3 and TRBJ2-1): GAGVSQTPSNKVTEKGKYVELRCDPISGHTALYWYRQSLGQGPEFLIYFQGTGAADDSGLPNDRFFAVRPEGSVSTLKIQRTERGDSAVYLCASSNPQGIADNEQFFGPGTRLTVL.

This rearrangement joins TRBV5-6 to TRBJ1-5; D is possibly TRBD1 (5 bases). V lost 4 bases, J lost 5 bases, and 16 bases lay in between. There are 15 residues in the CDR3. Germline V lookup: CDR1 SGHDT, CDR2 YYEEEE. This CDR3 is CASSPWDEADQPQHF. In DNA, the CDR3 is TGTGCCAGCAGCCCCTGGGACGAGGCTGATCAGCCCCAGCATTTT.

This chain links TRBV19 with TRBJ1-1; D is possibly TRBD1 (6 bases). CDR1 and CDR2 from the germline V gene are LNHDA and SQIVND (reference sequence). V lost 1 base, J lost 0 bases, and 15 bases lay in between. This CDR3 has 17 residues. The CDR3 loop reads CASSIAGTQNMNTEAFF. The DNA for the CDR3 is TGTGCCAGTAGTATAGCGGGGACACAGAACATGAACACTGAAGCTTTCTTT.

The chain uses TRBV6-6 and TRBJ2-7; D assignment may be TRBD1 or TRBD2 (5 bases each). CDR1 and CDR2 (germline): MNHNY, SVGAGI (reference sequence). The CDR3 spans 14 residues. V was pared by 8 bases and J by 5 bases, with 19 bases between. The CDR3: CASGEGSSRNEQYF. In nucleotides, the CDR3 is TGTGCCAGCGGTGAGGGGTCTAGCAGAAACGAGCAGTACTTC.

J is TRBJ1-2 and V is TRBV6-6; no clear D gene. Trimming took off 6 bases at V and 4 bases at J, with 21 bases between the two ends. The CDR3 length is 16 residues. Germline V gives CDR1 MNHNY, CDR2 SVGAGI (reference sequence). CDR3 nucleotide sequence: TGTGCCAGCAGGAACTTGAACGAACCGGGAAGCTATGGCTACACCTTC. Its translation: CASRNLNEPGSYGYTF.

Concerning this clone: The junction shows a germline mismatch at one end, possibly a read error. CDR3 sequence: CASKGETQYF. The CDR3 nucleotides read TGTGCTAGTAAGGGGGAGACCCAGTACTTC. V usage is TRBV19 and J usage is TRBJ2-5, with D possibly TRBD1 on 5 matching bases. Looked up from germline, CDR1 is LNHDA and CDR2 is SQIVND (reference sequence). This CDR3 is 10 amino acids long.

The chain carries TRBV5-4 and TRBJ2-6; D may match TRBD1 or TRBD2 (6 bases each). The CDR3 runs to 17 residues. CDR1 is SGHNT, CDR2 YYREEE, per germline (reference sequence). V lost 3 bases and J lost 1, with 14 bases in between. The CDR3 reads CASSSPGGPSGANVLTF. The DNA for the CDR3 is TGTGCCAGCAGCTCCCCCGGGGGCCCGTCTGGGGCCAACGTCCTGACTTTC.

The chain joins TRBV4-3 to TRBJ2-3, with D uncertain. The germline V gene has CDR1 LGHNA and CDR2 YSLEER. The length of the CDR3 is 16 residues. Trimming pared 0 bases from V and 2 bases from J, leaving 12 bases between. The CDR3 DNA reads as TGCGCCAGCAGCCAAGATTTCCACAGCTACACAGATACGCAGTATTTT. This gives the protein CASSQDFHSYTDTQYF.

The V call is TRBV6-5, the J call TRBJ2-7; D might be TRBD2 (7 bases). Germline V gives CDR1 MNHEY, CDR2 SVGAGI. The germline V and J ends were trimmed by 7 bases and 2 bases, with 18 bases remaining between them. CDR3 length: 15 amino acids. The CDR3 reads CASTMGGAWTYEQYF. The CDR3 DNA reads TGTGCCAGCACGATGGGGGGGGCTTGGACCTACGAGCAGTACTTC.

The table lists this clone with a count of one. V is TRBV27 and J is TRBJ1-2; unclear D gene. V was clipped by 8 bases and J by 4 bases, with 17 bases between them. This CDR3 has 14 amino acids. The germline V gene has CDR1 MNHEY and CDR2 SMNVEV (reference sequence). The CDR3 nucleotides read TGTGCCAGCGCCCTAGGTAGGAGATTCTATGGCTACACCTTC. This codes for CASALGRRFYGYTF.

The V gene is TRBV6-1, the J gene TRBJ2-5; the match to TRBD2 covers 11 bases. The CDR3 runs to 18 residues. V dropped 0 bases and J dropped 4; count of bases not matched to a gene: 10. Germline values: CDR1 MNHNS, CDR2 SASEGT. The CDR3 coding sequence is TGTGCCAGCAGTGAAGCGTCGCTAGCGGGGGGTCCTAGAGAGACCCAGTACTTC. The encoded protein is CASSEASLAGGPRETQYF.

The CDR3 reads CASSSDGGADNEQFF. CDR3 DNA: TGTGCCAGCAGCTCGGATGGGGGAGCGGACAATGAGCAGTTCTTC. The chain carries TRBV5-8 and TRBJ2-1; possibly TRBD1 or TRBD2 for D (5 bases each). The V end was cut by 3 bases, the J end by 5 bases, with 15 bases between. The CDR3 extends over 15 amino acids. Germline V gene sequence: CDR1 SGHTS, CDR2 YDEGEE.

This sequence joins TRBV4-3 and TRBJ2-3, with 9 bases matching TRBD1. V lost 0 bases to trimming and J lost 6 bases; unmatched junction nucleotides: 13. The CDR3 contains 18 residues. Germline V gene lookup returns CDR1 LGHNA and CDR2 YSLEER. DNA of the CDR3: TGCGCCAGCAGCCAAGAGCGGGGCGGGACAGGGATGTCGGATACGCAGTATTTT. It is translated as CASSQERGGTGMSDTQYF.

The genes are TRBV6-1 and TRBJ2-1; D is tentatively TRBD1 or TRBD2 (5 bases each). This CDR3 contains 16 residues. Trimming removed 1 base from V and 3 bases from J, with 13 bases in between. CDR1 is MNHNS, CDR2 SASEGT, per germline. The CDR3 DNA is TGTGCCAGCAGTGAAGGAAGGGGACCCTTCTACAATGAGCAGTTCTTC. Protein product: CASSEGRGPFYNEQFF.

This clone was seen a single time. The chain couples TRBV2 to TRBJ1-6; D is possibly TRBD1 (6 bases). V was clipped by 10 bases and J by 1 base, with 11 bases between them. The CDR3 covers 14 residues. CDR1 is SNHLY, CDR2 FYNNEI, per germline. For the CDR3, the DNA is TGTGCCATCTGGCAGGGGTCCTATAATTCACCCCTCCACTTT. Its translation: CAIWQGSYNSPLHF.

The genes are TRBV4-3 and TRBJ2-1; D unclear. Germline CDR1 and CDR2: LGHNA and YSLEER. This CDR3 contains 14 residues. V gave up 0 bases and J gave up 10 bases, with 13 bases separating them. CDR3: CASSQEGREREQFF. CDR3 in DNA: TGCGCCAGCAGCCAAGAGGGCCGAGAAAGGGAGCAGTTCTTC.

The CDR3: CASTLGGIGNTIYF. CDR3 bases: TGTGCCAGCACCTTAGGGGGGATTGGAAACACCATATATTTT. The rearrangement joins TRBV28 to TRBJ1-3; tentative D call: TRBD1 (6 bases). V was pared by 7 bases and J by 3 bases, with 13 bases between. From germline, CDR1 is MDHEN and CDR2 SYDVKM. The length of the CDR3 is 14 residues. Based on the CDR3 plus reference TRBV28 and TRBJ1-3, the full variable domain is DVKVTQSSRYLVKRTGEKVFLECVQDMDHENMFWYRQDPGLGLRLIYFSYDVKMKEKGDIPEGYSVSREKKERFSLILESASTNQTSMYLCASTLGGIGNTIYFGEGSWLTVV.

This chain uses TRBV4-3 with TRBJ2-2, with 10 bases aligning to TRBD1. This CDR3 spans 20 amino acids. V gave up 2 bases and J gave up 3 bases; unmatched junction bases: 15. From germline, CDR1 is LGHNA and CDR2 YSLEER. CDR3 nucleotide sequence: TGCGCCAGCAGCCAACCCGGACAGGGGGGGAGGTGGGTGGACACCGGGGAGCTGTTTTTT. Translated: CASSQPGQGGRWVDTGELFF.

The chain joins TRBV27 to TRBJ2-7; D is perhaps TRBD1 or TRBD2 (5 bases each). Trimming took 6 bases from V and 0 from J, leaving 15 bases between them. The CDR3 contains 15 residues. Looked up from germline, CDR1 is MNHEY and CDR2 is SMNVEV (reference sequence). The DNA for the CDR3 is TGTGCCAGCAGCGGCCGGGACCGCAGCTCCTACGAGCAGTACTTC. This translates into CASSGRDRSSYEQYF.

The chain has TRBV7-2 and TRBJ2-3; D is uncertain. The CDR3 has 13 residues. Trimming pared 1 base from V and 3 bases from J, leaving 5 bases between. Germline V gene data show CDR1 as SGHTA and CDR2 as FQGNSA. This chain's CDR3 is CASSLVGTDTQYF. CDR3 bases: TGTGCCAGCAGCTTAGTGGGTACAGATACGCAGTATTTT.

The V gene is TRBV28, the J gene TRBJ2-7; D remains ambiguous. The CDR3 has 15 residues. V lost 2 bases and J lost 2, with 13 bases in between. CDR1 and CDR2 (germline): MDHEN, SYDVKM. Here the CDR3 DNA reads TGTGCCAGCAGTTTACATGGATCACGAACCTACGAGCAGTACGTC. Translation gives CASSLHGSRTYEQYV.

The CDR3 region is CATSSGTSGSYEQYF. CDR3 bases: TGTGCCACCAGCAGCGGGACTAGCGGGTCCTACGAGCAGTACTTC. This chain links TRBV15 with TRBJ2-7; 12 bases agree with TRBD2. Losses at the gene ends were 3 bases for V and 1 base for J; bases not matched to a gene: 1. Looked up from germline, CDR1 is LNHNV and CDR2 is YYDKDF (reference sequence). The CDR3 has 15 amino acids.

V usage is TRBV27 and J usage is TRBJ2-7; D is uncertain. Germline assignment: CDR1 MNHEY and CDR2 SMNVEV (reference sequence). The CDR3 runs to 15 residues. V lost 2 bases and J 0 bases, leaving 11 bases between the germline ends. The CDR3 reads CASSLSSSSSYEQYF. CDR3 nucleotide sequence: TGTGCCAGCAGTTTAAGCAGTTCTTCCTCCTACGAGCAGTACTTC.

V is TRBV9 and J is TRBJ2-3, with 9 bases that match TRBD1. Trimming at V came to 6 bases and at J to 6 bases, leaving 8 bases not matched to a gene. The V gene's germline CDR1 is SGDLS and CDR2 YYNGEE. The CDR3 is 14 amino acids. The CDR3 bases are TGTGCCAGCACCAGATGGGACAGGGTGGATACGCAGTATTTT. The encoded protein is CASTRWDRVDTQYF.

The rearrangement links TRBV5-6 to TRBJ1-4; D is unresolved. The V end lost 3 bases, the J end lost 4 bases, and 16 bases lay between the germline ends. Germline CDR1 and CDR2: SGHDT and YYEEEE. The CDR3 is 16 residues long. The CDR3 sequence: CASSSLTELLNEKLFF. As DNA, the CDR3 is TGTGCCAGCAGCTCCCTTACGGAGCTACTTAATGAAAAACTGTTTTTT.

The rearrangement uses TRBV7-9 and TRBJ2-3; D gene ambiguous. The CDR3 sequence is 11 residues long. Germline lookup yields CDR1 SEHNR and CDR2 FQNEAQ (reference sequence). The ends were cut back, 3 bases at V and 6 bases at J, with 4 bases in the middle. The CDR3 region has the DNA TGTGCCAGCAGCTTTCTGGATACGCAGTATTTT. Translation gives CASSFLDTQYF.